This T cell receptor beta chain is from a study of siplizumab effects on memory and regulatory T cells (dated by TCRdb to the late 2010s). Describing the broader study: The study examined how the anti-CD2 antibody siplizumab affects alloreactive T-cell subsets in allogeneic mixed lymphocyte reactions built from human PBMCs.

Concerning this clone: Its antigen target is currently unknown. Base qualities are not at hand, and no much larger clone is one base apart.

What the research found in general, with its limitations: A naive or memory phenotype could not be assigned to roughly 75-97% of proliferating CD4+ or CD8+ clones. No functional confirmation was obtained for the suppressive function of proliferating Tregs from siplizumab cultures. Because sequences at frequencies below about 10^-5 were poorly captured, only a minor fraction of alloreactive clones could be mapped back to unstimulated subsets. Unstimulated naive T cells appeared to be more diverse than memory T cells, and naive cells seemed to make a substantial contribution to the alloresponse. Of the alloreactive CD4+ clones that could be mapped, the Treg-derived share averaged about 70% with siplizumab compared with approximately 25% in control reactions. The cumulative frequency of alloreactive sequences traceable to unstimulated CD4+ memory T cells was significantly reduced by siplizumab.

Library construction relied on the immunoSEQ multiplex PCR assay. Roughly 10^5 TCR templates per sample were assayed on the deep sequencing platform. Genomic DNA extracted from sorted T cells was used for TCRbeta CDR3 sequencing. The published analysis was carried out like this. Clonal analysis of TCRbeta CDR3 data was done in the R programming language. Comparing unstimulated samples against CFSE-low samples taken after the reaction was how alloreactive CD4+ and CD8+ clones were defined. By matching sequences to the repertoires of sorted unstimulated Treg and non-Treg cells, each alloreactive CD4+ clone was assigned a regulatory or non-regulatory origin. TCRdb limited this immuneACCESS table to in-frame rearrangements with V and J called. A share of clones is missing; checked studies link under half to unresolved V genes, and the rest is unexplained. D and trimming come from the DNA, and the V and J calls and clone size come from that table. Here the sample has tens of thousands of clones; around 98% occur a single time. The leading ten clones occupy about 1.1% of the sample.

In addition, sequencing in three donor pairs included unstimulated CD8+ effector memory subsets alongside CD4+ naive, CD8+ naive, CD8+ TEMRA and CD4+ memory subsets. Sorted unstimulated T cells and proliferating T cells recovered from mixed lymphocyte reactions were subjected to TCRbeta CDR3 sequencing. Fresh whole blood from 9 to 10 HLA-typed healthy donors served as the source for isolating PBMCs. The sample was naive CD8+ T cells sorted from blood. Explained via the paper, the cell subset or site label denotes: unstimulated naive T cells. The clonotype comes from a human donor in good health.

The DNA sequence reads TGTGCCAGTAGGTGGACGCTAGCGGGACAATACGAGCAGTACTTC. Protein translation: CASRWTLAGQYEQYF. The V and J segments used are TRBV19 and TRBJ2-7; 9 bases in the junction line up with TRBD2. The germline V end is reduced by 6 bases and the J end by 4 bases; junction bases left unmatched: 10. The CDR3 numbers 15 residues from cysteine through phenylalanine. Kept here is only the CDR3 DNA, which spans 45 bases and is read in frame from base 1. CDR1 and CDR2 (LNHDA, SQIVND) derive from the germline V gene (reference sequence).